The 23 T cell receptor beta chains listed next were all sequenced from one sample in a study of blood T cell repertoires in COVID-19. TCRdb keeps only in-frame clones here, not all; method: immunoSEQ multiplex PCR. The data contain tens of thousands of clones, around nine tenths of them seen just once; the ten biggest clones take up around 2.7%. Sequences were obtained from peripheral blood. Receptor source: a human donor in a cohort sampled during active COVID-19.

This chain uses TRBV5-1 with TRBJ1-1; 7 nucleotides align to TRBD1. Germline V gives CDR1 SGHRS, CDR2 YFSETQ. The V segment lost 0 bases and the J segment 7 bases; nucleotides outside the gene matches: 0. The CDR3 extends over 12 amino acids. Here the CDR3 DNA reads TGCGCCAGCAGCTTGGGGACAGGTGAAGCTTTCTTT. This translates into CASSLGTGEAFF.

This clone was counted only a few times. The CDR3 sequence is CASRDRAGYTF. DNA for the CDR3: TGTGCCAGCAGGGACAGGGCTGGCTACACCTTC. The V and J genes are TRBV6-5 and TRBJ1-2, with 8 bases identical to TRBD1. Looked up from germline, CDR1 is MNHEY and CDR2 is SVGAGI. The CDR3 runs 11 residues. V shed 6 bases and J 7 bases; nucleotides not matched to a gene: 1.

The rearrangement uses TRBV10-1 and TRBJ1-1; 8 bases are a match to TRBD1. J lost 4 bases, V lost 4 bases, and 5 bases had no gene match. CDR1 WNHNN and CDR2 SYGVQD come from the germline V gene (reference sequence). This CDR3 region has 14 residues. As DNA, the CDR3 is TGCGCCAGCAGTGGGACAGGGCCGACCACTGAAGCTTTCTTT. Translated: CASSGTGPTTEAFF.

The V gene is TRBV9, the J gene TRBJ1-2; 8 positions agree with TRBD1. The germline CDR1 and CDR2 sequences are SGDLS and YYNGEE. The CDR3 totals 15 residues. V gave up 8 bases and J gave up 4 bases; unmatched junction bases: 13. For the CDR3, the DNA is TGTGCCAGGTTATACTGGGACAGGCCGCTCTATGGCTACACCTTC. This sequence encodes CARLYWDRPLYGYTF. Variable domain in full (rest from reference TRBV9 and TRBJ1-2): DSGVTQTPKHLITATGQRVTLRCSPRSGDLSVYWYQQSLDQGLQFLIQYYNGEERAKGNILERFSAQQFPDLHSELNLSSLELGDSALYFCARLYWDRPLYGYTFGSGTRLTVV.

This chain connects TRBV6-5 to TRBJ2-1; the D gene is possibly TRBD1 (6 bases). V was shortened by 5 bases and J by 2 bases, with 10 bases between the two germline ends. Germline V CDR1 and CDR2: MNHEY, SVGAGI. This CDR3 is built from 14 residues. The CDR3 nucleotides read TGTGCCAGCAGTCACAGGGACCCCTACAATGAGCAGTTCTTC. Protein: CASSHRDPYNEQFF.

V and J are TRBV5-4 and TRBJ1-2, with 7 bases aligning to TRBD1. CDR1 and CDR2 from the germline V gene are SGHNT and YYREEE (reference sequence). The CDR3 is 14 residues long. J lost 5 bases, V lost 4 bases, and 8 bases had no gene match. The CDR3 DNA reads as TGTGCCAGCAGCGTTGGAGGCAGGGGGTATGGCTACACCTTC. Translated, it gives CASSVGGRGYGYTF. The whole variable domain, remainder taken from reference TRBV5-4 and TRBJ1-2, is ETGVTQSPTHLIKTRGQQVTLRCSSQSGHNTVSWYQQALGQGPQFIFQYYREEENGRGNFPPRFSGLQFPNYSSELNVNALELDDSALYLCASSVGGRGYGYTFGSGTRLTVV.

This chain links TRBV2 with TRBJ1-2; D gene uncertain. There are 12 residues in the CDR3. V lost 8 bases, J lost 0 bases, and 7 bases lay in between. Germline CDR1 and CDR2: SNHLY and FYNNEI. The CDR3 here is CASGESNYGYTF. The CDR3 DNA is TGTGCCAGCGGAGAATCTAACTATGGCTACACCTTC.

The chain joins TRBV28 to TRBJ2-5; a weak D match, TRBD1 (6 bases). The CDR3 has 15 amino acids. Germline loops: CDR1 MDHEN, CDR2 SYDVKM. The V end lost 2 bases, the J end lost 5 bases, and 15 bases lay between the germline ends. The CDR3 reads CASSLIGPGVETQYF. The CDR3, as DNA: TGTGCCAGCAGTTTAATCGGGCCAGGGGTGGAGACCCAGTACTTC. The variable domain in full, completed from reference TRBV28 and TRBJ2-5, reads DVKVTQSSRYLVKRTGEKVFLECVQDMDHENMFWYRQDPGLGLRLIYFSYDVKMKEKGDIPEGYSVSREKKERFSLILESASTNQTSMYLCASSLIGPGVETQYFGPGTRLLVL.

Written as DNA, the CDR3 is TGTGCCAGCAGCTTAGGAGGTTTAGCAACCTACAATGAGCAGTTCTTC. This encodes CASSLGGLATYNEQFF. The chain recombines TRBV7-8 with TRBJ2-1, with D unresolved. Trimming cost V 1 base and J 2 bases, with 12 bases left between them. The CDR3 is 16 amino acids. Germline assignment: CDR1 SGHVS and CDR2 FQNEAQ.

The chain couples TRBV1 to TRBJ2-7; TRBD1, the table's D call, was not compared with the DNA. TRBV1 is designated a pseudogene. The CDR3 loop spans 15 amino acids. Written as DNA, the CDR3 is TGCACCAGCAGCCCCGGACGAAGGGGATCCTACGAGCAGTACTTC. Translating it yields CTSSPGRRGSYEQYF.

Only one count was recorded for this clone. The chain employs TRBV6-6 and TRBJ2-7; tentative D call: TRBD2 (6 bases). The CDR3 extends over 16 amino acids. Germline CDR1 is MNHNY and CDR2 is SVGAGI (reference sequence). Trimming removed 6 bases from V and 6 bases from J, with 24 bases in between. CDR3 residues: CASRPHSPGEGGEQYF. The CDR3 DNA reads as TGTGCCAGCAGACCCCACTCCCCGGGGGAAGGTGGCGAGCAGTACTTC.

This sequence joins TRBV6-1 and TRBJ2-7, with 16 bases matching TRBD2. V was clipped by 3 bases and J by 5 bases; unmatched bases: 4. CDR1 and CDR2 from the germline V gene are MNHNS and SASEGT. The CDR3 totals 16 residues. The CDR3 is CASSDLGLAGGHEQYF. For the CDR3, the DNA is TGTGCCAGCAGTGACCTGGGACTAGCGGGGGGGCACGAGCAGTACTTC.

The chain joins TRBV6-1 to TRBJ2-2, with 12 bases fitting TRBD2. CDR3 length: 15 residues. The germline V gene encodes CDR1 MNHNS and CDR2 SASEGT. The trim removed 1 base at V and 6 bases at J, leaving 0 bases unmatched. CDR3 bases: TGTGCCAGCAGTGAAGGACTAGCGGGAGCCGGGGAGCTGTTTTTT. It translates to CASSEGLAGAGELFF.

This rearrangement joins TRBV19 to TRBJ2-1; TRBD2 matches at 11 bases. This CDR3 is built from 16 residues. Trimming at V came to 5 bases and at J to 0 bases, leaving 3 bases not matched to a gene. CDR1 is LNHDA, CDR2 SQIVND, per germline (reference sequence). The chain's CDR3 is CASSLLAGGSYNEQFF. CDR3 nucleotides: TGTGCCAGTAGTCTGCTAGCGGGGGGCTCCTACAATGAGCAGTTCTTC. Together with reference TRBV19 and TRBJ2-1, the CDR3 gives the full variable domain: DGGITQSPKYLFRKEGQNVTLSCEQNLNHDAMYWYRQDPGQGLRLIYYSQIVNDFQKGDIAEGYSVSREKKESFPLTVTSAQKNPTAFYLCASSLLAGGSYNEQFFGPGTRLTVL.

This sequence joins TRBV4-1 and TRBJ1-2, with TRBD1 as a possible D gene (6 bases). Trimming cost V 2 bases and J 1 base, with 20 bases left between them. This CDR3 has 18 amino acids. The germline V gene encodes CDR1 MGHRA and CDR2 YSYEKL. Written as DNA, the CDR3 is TGCGCCAGCAGCCAATACTATCAAACAGGGCAAAATAACTATGGCTACACCTTC. Its protein is CASSQYYQTGQNNYGYTF.

CDR3 residues: CAWSVPGGYTF. Written as DNA, the CDR3 is TGTGCCTGGAGTGTCCCCGGTGGCTACACCTTC. The chain has TRBV30 and TRBJ1-2; D call uncertain. Deletions cut 0 bases from V and 7 bases from J, with 6 bases between. Germline values: CDR1 GTSNPN, CDR2 SVGIG (reference sequence). The CDR3 is 11 amino acids.

The V gene is TRBV25-1, the J gene TRBJ1-6; D is ambiguous. Germline V gene sequence: CDR1 MGHDK, CDR2 SYGVNS. The ends were cut back, 6 bases at V and 10 bases at J, with 13 bases in the middle. CDR3 size: 13 residues. The CDR3 loop is CASSALNTSPLHF. The CDR3 nucleotides read TGTGCCAGCAGCGCTCTTAACACCTCACCCCTCCACTTT.

The chain couples TRBV5-5 to TRBJ1-5; D is perhaps TRBD1 (6 bases). The CDR3 runs to 16 residues. V was clipped by 0 bases and J by 0 bases, with 10 bases between them. CDR1 and CDR2 (germline): SGHKS, YYEKEE (reference sequence). The CDR3 is CASSLGQAHSNQPQHF. As DNA, the CDR3 is TGTGCCAGCAGCTTGGGACAGGCCCATAGCAATCAGCCCCAGCATTTT.

This clone appeared a single time. The J gene is TRBJ2-3, the V gene TRBV4-1; the D gene is possibly TRBD1 (7 bases). V was pared by 4 bases and J by 2 bases, with 19 bases between. This CDR3 spans 17 amino acids. Germline CDR1 reads MGHRA; CDR2 reads YSYEKL. For the CDR3, the DNA is TGCGCCAGCAGCCTACCGCCGGGGGACAGATACACAGATACGCAGTATTTT. Its translation is CASSLPPGDRYTDTQYF.

The sample holds one count of this clone. The rearrangement joins TRBV27 to TRBJ2-1, with D perhaps TRBD2 (6 bases). The CDR3 loop spans 16 amino acids. The germline V gene encodes CDR1 MNHEY and CDR2 SMNVEV (reference sequence). V was trimmed by 6 bases and J by 5 bases, leaving 20 bases between them. The CDR3 coding sequence is TGTGCCAGCAGCCTAGTTGCGACTAGTGGACACAATGAGCAGTTCTTC. Amino acids: CASSLVATSGHNEQFF.

The chain has TRBV5-4 and TRBJ2-3, with 9 bases matching TRBD1. CDR3 length equals 16 residues. Germline CDR1 is SGHNT and CDR2 is YYREEE (reference sequence). J was trimmed by 5 bases and V by 1 base; bases with no gene match: 8. The DNA for the CDR3 is TGTGCCAGCAGCTTGTATAGGGGGACAGGGAGAGATACGCAGTATTTT. Protein product: CASSLYRGTGRDTQYF.

The gene calls are TRBV29-1 and TRBJ1-2, with TRBD1 matching 7 bases. This CDR3 region has 16 residues. The V gene end was trimmed by 7 bases and the J gene end by 0 bases; junction bases not matched to a gene: 14. Germline V gives CDR1 SQVTM, CDR2 ANQGSEA. Here the CDR3 reads CSATPGQTTTNYGYTF. The DNA of the CDR3 is TGCAGCGCTACTCCGGGACAGACAACCACTAACTATGGCTACACCTTC.

V usage is TRBV19 and J usage is TRBJ2-2; no reliable D call. Germline loops: CDR1 LNHDA, CDR2 SQIVND (reference sequence). Trimming took off 3 bases at V and 3 bases at J, with 8 bases between the two ends. The CDR3 extends over 14 amino acids. In nucleotides, the CDR3 is TGTGCCAGTAGTATTTCGAGCCACACCGGGGAGCTGTTTTTT. Translation gives CASSISSHTGELFF.